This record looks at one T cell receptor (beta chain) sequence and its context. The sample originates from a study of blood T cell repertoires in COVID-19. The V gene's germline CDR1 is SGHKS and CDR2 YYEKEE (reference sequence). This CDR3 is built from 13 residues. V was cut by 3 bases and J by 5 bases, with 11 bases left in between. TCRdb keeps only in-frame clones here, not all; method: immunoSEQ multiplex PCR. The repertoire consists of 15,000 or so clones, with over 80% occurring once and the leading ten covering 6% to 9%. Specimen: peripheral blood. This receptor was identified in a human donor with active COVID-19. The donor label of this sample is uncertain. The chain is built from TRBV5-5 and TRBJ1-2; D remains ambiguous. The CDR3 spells CASSSEEGYGYTF. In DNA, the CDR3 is TGTGCCAGCAGCTCGGAAGAGGGATATGGCTACACCTTC. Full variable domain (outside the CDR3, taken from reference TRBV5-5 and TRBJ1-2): DAGVTQSPTHLIKTRGQQVTLRCSPISGHKSVSWYQQVLGQGPQFIFQYYEKEERGRGNFPDRFSARQFPNYSSELNVNALLLGDSALYLCASSSEEGYGYTFGSGTRLTVV.